A single sample is the source of the 18 T cell receptor beta chains below, sequenced in a study of blood T cell repertoires in COVID-19. Profiled with immunoSEQ multiplex PCR; TCRdb holds only in-frame clones, not every one. The table has some 190,000 clones, over 70% seen once; the top ten hold roughly 6.7%. Source material: peripheral blood. All receptors derive from a man aged 60-69 years with acute or convalescent COVID-19.

This clone was detected once. The rearrangement joins TRBV6-5 to TRBJ1-5; TRBD1 might be the D (6 bases). Germline values: CDR1 MNHEY, CDR2 SVGAGI. The CDR3 loop spans 15 amino acids. Trimming shortened V by 6 bases and J by 4 bases, and 16 bases separated the two germline ends. The CDR3 sequence is CASRIYRDTNQPQHF. As DNA, the CDR3 is TGTGCCAGCAGGATTTACCGGGACACTAATCAGCCCCAGCATTTT.

This clone was observed once. The chain links TRBV6-5 to TRBJ1-2; 9 bases fit TRBD1. With 8 bases clipped from V and 6 bases from J, the junction kept 13 bases outside the gene matches. The CDR3 sequence is 15 residues long. Germline-derived CDR1 and CDR2 are MNHEY and SVGAGI. CDR3 protein: CASSRDRVTFHGYTF. In DNA form, the CDR3 reads TGTGCCAGCTCCCGGGACAGGGTTACGTTCCATGGCTACACCTTC.

The V gene is TRBV10-3, the J gene TRBJ2-3; 9 bases line up with TRBD1. The germline gives CDR1 ENHRY, CDR2 SYGVKD. The CDR3 consists of 17 residues. With 4 bases clipped from V and 4 bases from J, the junction kept 12 bases outside the gene matches. Written as DNA, the CDR3 is TGTGCCATCAGTGGAGGCTCCGGGACAGGGTCGGCAGATACGCAGTATTTT. Translated, it gives CAISGGSGTGSADTQYF.

The V call is TRBV7-8, the J call TRBJ2-7; 8 nucleotides agree with TRBD2. The V gene end was trimmed by 4 bases and the J gene end by 2 bases; junction bases not matched to a gene: 7. The CDR3 spans 15 residues. Looked up from germline, CDR1 is SGHVS and CDR2 is FQNEAQ. CDR3 protein: CASSSLGLVTYEQYF. DNA of the CDR3: TGTGCCAGCAGCTCGCTGGGACTAGTGACCTACGAGCAGTACTTC. Drawing the rest from reference TRBV7-8 and TRBJ2-7, the complete variable domain is GAGVSQSPRYKVAKRGQDVALRCDPISGHVSLFWYQQALGQGPEFLTYFQNEAQLDKSGLPSDRFFAERPEGSVSTLKIQRTQQEDSAVYLCASSSLGLVTYEQYFGPGTRLTVT.

This clone was counted many times. The chain has TRBV6-5 and TRBJ2-7, with 7 positions matching TRBD1. Germline V lookup: CDR1 MNHEY, CDR2 SVGAGI. CDR3 length equals 15 residues. V dropped 0 bases and J dropped 3; count of bases not matched to a gene: 5. The CDR3 sequence: CASSYSTGTHYEQYF. CDR3 nucleotide sequence: TGTGCCAGCAGTTACTCGACAGGGACACACTACGAGCAGTACTTC.

This chain links TRBV5-4 with TRBJ1-2; 7 bases line up with TRBD1. CDR3 length: 13 residues. Germline CDR1 is SGHNT and CDR2 is YYREEE (reference sequence). Losses at the gene ends were 4 bases for V and 5 bases for J; bases not matched to a gene: 5. The CDR3 spells CASSVPQGYGYTF. The CDR3 region has the DNA TGTGCCAGCAGCGTCCCACAGGGGTATGGCTACACCTTC.

V usage is TRBV21-1 and J usage is TRBJ2-3; the table's D call TRBD2 went unverified against the DNA. TRBV21-1 is a listed pseudogene. This CDR3 is built from 14 residues. The CDR3 DNA reads as TGTGCCAGCGAGATAGCGGGGCGGGGAGATACGCAGTATTTT. It encodes CASEIAGRGDTQYF.

This clone was detected once. The chain has TRBV5-1 and TRBJ2-1; D gene ambiguous. This CDR3 has 16 residues. Germline V lookup: CDR1 SGHRS, CDR2 YFSETQ. Between the trimmed V and J ends, which lost 5 bases and 0 bases, there was a span of 15 bases. CDR3 in DNA: TGCGCCAGCAGTCCGGAGACTCAGATCTCCTACAATGAGCAGTTCTTC. It encodes CASSPETQISYNEQFF. Drawing the rest from reference TRBV5-1 and TRBJ2-1, the complete variable domain is KAGVTQTPRYLIKTRGQQVTLSCSPISGHRSVSWYQQTPGQGLQFLFEYFSETQRNKGNFPGRFSGRQFSNSRSEMNVSTLELGDSALYLCASSPETQISYNEQFFGPGTRLTVL.

The V call is TRBV4-1, the J call TRBJ2-3; 13 bases match TRBD2. The CDR3 covers 16 residues. The V segment lost 0 bases and the J segment 6 bases; nucleotides outside the gene matches: 3. In germline, CDR1 is MGHRA, CDR2 YSYEKL. Here the CDR3 reads CASSQEGTSGMDTQYF. DNA for the CDR3: TGCGCCAGCAGCCAAGAAGGGACTAGCGGGATGGATACGCAGTATTTT.

The chain is built from TRBV5-1 and TRBJ1-5, with TRBD1 matching 9 bases. V trimming: 4 bases; J trimming: 5 bases; junction bases outside the gene matches: 7. The germline gives CDR1 SGHRS, CDR2 YFSETQ. This CDR3 has 15 residues. CDR3 sequence (DNA): TGCGCCAGCAGCCTGTCGGGACAGGGTGATCAGCCCCAGCATTTT. Translated, it gives CASSLSGQGDQPQHF.

This clone was picked up a small number of times. The CDR3 DNA follows: TGTGCCAGCTCACCACCGACAGGGGATAATTCACCCCTCCACTTT. Its protein is CASSPPTGDNSPLHF. V usage is TRBV18 and J usage is TRBJ1-6, with 8 positions matching TRBD1. The CDR3 has 15 residues. Germline loops: CDR1 KGHSH, CDR2 LQKENI. Unmatched junction bases numbered 0, after V lost 0 bases and J lost 5 bases.

In its sample, this clone was seen once. The J gene is TRBJ2-1, the V gene TRBV27; 8 nucleotides line up with TRBD1. Germline V CDR1 and CDR2: MNHEY, SMNVEV (reference sequence). Trimming took 2 bases from V and 7 from J; bases not matched to a gene: 10. The CDR3 totals 16 residues. CDR3: CASSLPLRQGLNEQFF. CDR3 DNA sequence: TGTGCCAGCAGTTTACCCCTCCGACAGGGGTTGAATGAGCAGTTCTTC.

The J gene is TRBJ1-5, the V gene TRBV4-3; 7 nucleotides align to TRBD1. CDR3 length equals 16 residues. The germline V gene has CDR1 LGHNA and CDR2 YSLEER. Trimming cost V 4 bases and J 7 bases; bases outside gene matches: 13. CDR3 protein: CASSLSAQGIRQPQHF. In DNA form, the CDR3 reads TGCGCCAGCAGCCTAAGTGCACAGGGGATTCGGCAGCCCCAGCATTTT.

V and J are TRBV24-1 and TRBJ2-7, with 9 bases lining up with TRBD2. This CDR3 is built from 17 residues. Germline CDR1 KGHDR, CDR2 SFDVKD. In nucleotides, the CDR3 is TGTGCGCACGCGGACGGCGGTAGCGGGAGAGGGGCCTACGAGCAGTACTTC. This encodes CAHADGGSGRGAYEQYF.

The chain carries TRBV7-9 and TRBJ2-2, with a weak D call TRBD2 (5 bases). Deletions cut 1 base from V and 2 bases from J, with 14 bases between. Germline-derived CDR1 and CDR2 are SEHNR and FQNEAQ (reference sequence). The CDR3 has 17 residues. The CDR3 nucleotides read TGTGCCAGCAGCTTAGTCGGGCGGACTCCCAACACCGGGGAGCTGTTTTTT. Its translation is CASSLVGRTPNTGELFF.

This clone was detected only once. This sequence joins TRBV24-1 and TRBJ2-1, with 7 nucleotides matching TRBD2. The length of the CDR3 is 14 residues. CDR1 is KGHDR, CDR2 SFDVKD, per germline. Trimming cost V 3 bases and J 8 bases; bases outside gene matches: 6. The CDR3 loop is CATSDRTSLDEQFF. The CDR3 DNA reads as TGTGCCACCAGTGATAGGACTAGTCTCGATGAGCAGTTCTTC.

J is TRBJ2-1 and V is TRBV18; 7 bases fit TRBD1. Unmatched junction bases numbered 8, after V lost 3 bases and J lost 3 bases. CDR3 length equals 16 residues. Germline assignment: CDR1 KGHSH and CDR2 LQKENI. The CDR3 loop reads CASSPFGQEDYNEQFF. DNA of the CDR3: TGTGCCAGCTCACCCTTCGGACAGGAGGACTACAATGAGCAGTTCTTC.

The gene calls are TRBV11-2 and TRBJ2-7; D is possibly TRBD1 (5 bases). V was clipped by 1 base and J by 0 bases, with 16 bases between them. The CDR3 is made up of 17 amino acids. Germline V gene sequence: CDR1 SGHAT, CDR2 FQNNGV. CDR3 DNA sequence: TGTGCCAGCAGCTTAGCCGCAGGGCCATCTTCCTCCTACGAGCAGTACTTC. It yields the protein CASSLAAGPSSSYEQYF. The whole variable domain, remainder taken from reference TRBV11-2 and TRBJ2-7, is EAGVAQSPRYKIIEKRQSVAFWCNPISGHATLYWYQQILGQGPKLLIQFQNNGVVDDSQLPKDRFSAERLKGVDSTLKIQPAKLEDSAVYLCASSLAAGPSSSYEQYFGPGTRLTVT.